Each of the 28 T cell receptor beta chains below was sequenced from the same sample in a study of CD8 T cells in Susac syndrome. Reverse transcription of roughly 0.45 to 1 ug RNA was carried out with random hexamers. TCRdb reanalysed the immunoSEQ multiplex PCR reads using MiXCR and keeps one entry per CDR3 protein. The sample consists of a few hundred thousand distinct CDR3 sequences, 90% to 95% of them appearing once. The sample comprised CD4+ T cells from PBMCs. The receptors were gathered from a human donor with multiple sclerosis.

For this clonotype: The junction shows a germline mismatch at one end, possibly a read error. The genes are TRBV10-3 and TRBJ2-7; D unclear. CDR3 length equals 11 residues. Germline CDR1 ENHRY, CDR2 SYGVKD. The CDR3 nucleotides read TGTACCATCTCCGCGATCCACGAGCAGTACTTC. It encodes CTISAIHEQYF.

V is TRBV5-1 and J is TRBJ2-5, with D possibly matching TRBD1 (7 bases). Germline loops: CDR1 SGHRS, CDR2 YFSETQ. The ends were cut back, 0 bases at V and 5 bases at J, with 20 bases in the middle. This CDR3 spans 17 amino acids. The CDR3 DNA reads as TGCGCCAGCAGCTTGGTGGCTCGGCAGGGGGGTATCGAGACCCAGTACTTC. Its translation: CASSLVARQGGIETQYF.

The rearrangement joins TRBV19 to TRBJ2-2; D is perhaps TRBD1 (6 bases). Trimming took off 6 bases at V and 7 bases at J, with 12 bases between the two ends. Looked up from germline, CDR1 is LNHDA and CDR2 is SQIVND (reference sequence). This CDR3 has 13 amino acids. This CDR3 reads CASSIQGVGELFF. The CDR3 coding sequence is TGTGCCAGTAGCATACAGGGAGTCGGGGAGCTGTTTTTT.

The CDR3 DNA follows: TGTGCCAGCAGTCAGGGGACTAGCGGATCGGATGAGCAGTTCTTC. Translation gives CASSQGTSGSDEQFF. This chain joins TRBV28 and TRBJ2-1; 11 bases agree with TRBD2. The CDR3 length is 15 residues. Germline values: CDR1 MDHEN, CDR2 SYDVKM. The V and J ends lost 5 bases and 8 bases, in that order; junction bases with no gene match: 8.

V and J are TRBV20-1 and TRBJ2-1; D call uncertain. Germline V lookup: CDR1 DFQATT, CDR2 SNEGSKA (reference sequence). Trimming stripped 0 bases from V and 5 bases from J, with 8 bases between. This CDR3 has 13 residues. CDR3 in DNA: TGCAGTGCTAGAGATCATAGAAACAATGAGCAGTTCTTC. Translating gives CSARDHRNNEQFF.

This clonotype has more than one count but fewer than ten. The chain links TRBV2 to TRBJ2-3; 10 nucleotides line up with TRBD2. Germline V gene sequence: CDR1 SNHLY, CDR2 FYNNEI. The CDR3 loop spans 14 amino acids. Trimming removed 9 bases from V and 1 base from J; junction bases left unmatched: 4. The CDR3 coding sequence is TGTGCCAGTAGGGGGACTAGCGGCACAGATACGCAGTATTTT. It yields the protein CASRGTSGTDTQYF.

CDR3 coding DNA: TGTGCCAGCAGCCAAGCCCCTGAAGTGTCGGAGCAGTTCTTC. Encoded protein: CASSQAPEVSEQFF. The chain employs TRBV3-1 and TRBJ2-1; D uncertain. Trimming removed 1 base from V and 10 bases from J, with 14 bases in between. CDR3 length equals 14 residues. From germline, CDR1 is LGHDT and CDR2 YNNKEL (reference sequence).

The chain has TRBV12-3 or TRBV12-4 and TRBJ1-1, with D possibly being TRBD1 (5 bases). The CDR3 runs 13 residues. V was clipped by 6 bases and J by 10 bases, with 18 bases between them. Here the CDR3 DNA reads TGTGCCAGCAGCCCTCAGGGAAACCCGACAGCTTTCTTT. Amino acids: CASSPQGNPTAFF.

The gene calls are TRBV29-1 and TRBJ2-5; TRBD1 might be the D (6 bases). Germline CDR1 reads SQVTM; CDR2 reads ANQGSEA. The CDR3 has 14 amino acids. The V and J ends lost 4 bases and 0 bases respectively, with 12 bases between them. The DNA for the CDR3 is TGCAGCGTTGGGTACAGGGCCCACCAAGAGACCCAGTACTTC. As protein: CSVGYRAHQETQYF.

The chain uses TRBV30 and TRBJ2-7; 7 positions agree with TRBD2. V lost 2 bases to trimming and J lost 4 bases; unmatched junction nucleotides: 14. This CDR3 region has 16 residues. Germline-derived CDR1 and CDR2 are GTSNPN and SVGIG (reference sequence). In nucleotides, the CDR3 is TGTGCCTGGAGTCTGCAGGCTTCGGGACTACTTTACGAGCAGTACTTC. It yields the protein CAWSLQASGLLYEQYF. Full variable domain (missing parts from reference TRBV30 and TRBJ2-7): SQTIHQWPATLVQPVGSPLSLECTVEGTSNPNLYWYRQAAGRGLQLLFYSVGIGQISSEVPQNLSASRPQDRQFILSSKKLLLSDSGFYLCAWSLQASGLLYEQYFGPGTRLTVT.

This clonotype was recorded once. This rearrangement joins TRBV7-8 to TRBJ2-5; no definite D call. V was shortened by 5 bases and J by 5 bases, with 15 bases between the two germline ends. The CDR3 is 14 amino acids. Germline-derived CDR1 and CDR2 are SGHVS and FQNEAQ. The CDR3 bases are TGTGCCAGCAGCCCTGGACCCCACTGGGAGACCCAGTACTTC. It codes for CASSPGPHWETQYF. The full variable domain, its missing parts supplied by reference TRBV7-8 and TRBJ2-5, is GAGVSQSPRYKVAKRGQDVALRCDPISGHVSLFWYQQALGQGPEFLTYFQNEAQLDKSGLPSDRFFAERPEGSVSTLKIQRTQQEDSAVYLCASSPGPHWETQYFGPGTRLLVL.

The chain carries TRBV7-2 and TRBJ2-6; D may be TRBD2 (6 bases). This CDR3 region has 18 residues. CDR1 and CDR2 (germline): SGHTA, FQGNSA. Trimming shortened V by 5 bases and J by 1 base, and 18 bases separated the two germline ends. Here the CDR3 reads CASSPHSGKTSGANVLTF. CDR3 nucleotides: TGTGCCAGCAGCCCCCATAGCGGTAAAACGTCTGGGGCCAACGTCCTGACTTTC.

This chain joins TRBV12-3 or TRBV12-4 and TRBJ1-6; tentative D call: TRBD1 (5 bases). This CDR3 spans 14 amino acids. V shed 7 bases and J shed 7 bases, with 14 bases lying between them. In nucleotides, the CDR3 is TGTGCCAGCACCGCGGGACTGCGGAATTCACCCCTCCACTTT. Amino acids: CASTAGLRNSPLHF.

The V and J genes are TRBV25-1 and TRBJ2-1; D ambiguous. CDR3 length: 14 residues. The germline gives CDR1 MGHDK, CDR2 SYGVNS. V lost 6 bases to trimming and J lost 10 bases, with 19 bases between them. The CDR3 DNA reads TGTGCCAGCAGACTGGGTCCGCCTAGATGGGAGCAGTTCTTC. Translated: CASRLGPPRWEQFF.

The rearrangement uses TRBV7-2 and TRBJ1-1; 7 bases line up with TRBD1. Per the germline V gene, CDR1 is SGHTA and CDR2 is FQGNSA. The CDR3 loop spans 13 amino acids. The junction had 0 bases not matched to a gene; V was cut back by 2 bases and J by 3 bases. The CDR3 DNA is TGTGCCAGCAGCTTAACAGGGGACACTGAAGCTTTCTTT. Protein product: CASSLTGDTEAFF.

The J gene is TRBJ2-1, the V gene TRBV5-1, with D possibly matching TRBD2 (7 bases). Germline values: CDR1 SGHRS, CDR2 YFSETQ. V shed 0 bases and J shed 1 base, with 8 bases lying between them. CDR3 length: 15 residues. The CDR3 sequence is CASSLEGGSYNEQFF. In nucleotides, the CDR3 is TGCGCCAGCAGCTTGGAGGGGGGGTCCTACAATGAGCAGTTCTTC.

The rearrangement joins TRBV7-2 to TRBJ2-7, with 11 bases lining up with TRBD1. Germline lookup yields CDR1 SGHTA and CDR2 FQGNSA. V dropped 4 bases and J dropped 5; count of bases not matched to a gene: 4. The CDR3 sequence is 14 residues long. The CDR3 sequence: CASSSDRGRNEQYF. CDR3 DNA: TGTGCCAGCAGCTCGGACAGGGGGCGGAACGAGCAGTACTTC.

The J gene is TRBJ2-3, the V gene TRBV5-4; D unresolved. The CDR3 runs 14 residues. From germline, CDR1 is SGHNT and CDR2 YYREEE (reference sequence). Trimming cost V 5 bases and J 2 bases, with 12 bases left between them. The CDR3 sequence: CASRVTKNTDTQYF. DNA for the CDR3: TGTGCCAGCAGGGTGACCAAAAACACAGATACGCAGTATTTT. Supplemented by reference TRBV5-4 and TRBJ2-3, the full variable domain reads ETGVTQSPTHLIKTRGQQVTLRCSSQSGHNTVSWYQQALGQGPQFIFQYYREEENGRGNFPPRFSGLQFPNYSSELNVNALELDDSALYLCASRVTKNTDTQYFGPGTRLTVL.

V gene TRBV24-1 combines with J gene TRBJ2-3; tentatively, D is TRBD2 (5 bases). V lost 5 bases and J 4 bases, leaving 6 bases between the germline ends. The CDR3 has 12 amino acids. Germline V lookup: CDR1 KGHDR, CDR2 SFDVKD. As DNA, the CDR3 is TGTGCCACCAGTGCGGGATCAGATACGCAGTATTTT. Translation gives CATSAGSDTQYF.

The J gene is TRBJ1-2, the V gene TRBV19; 7 bases match TRBD1. With 5 bases clipped from V and 3 bases from J, the junction kept 6 bases outside the gene matches. Germline CDR1 is LNHDA and CDR2 is SQIVND (reference sequence). This CDR3 is built from 14 residues. The CDR3 bases are TGTGCCAGTAGTTCCCAGGGGGGGGACTATGGCTACACCTTC. It is translated as CASSSQGGDYGYTF.

The chain recombines TRBV5-4 with TRBJ1-6; D not resolved. The CDR3 contains 13 residues. The germline V gene has CDR1 SGHNT and CDR2 YYREEE (reference sequence). The germline V and J ends were trimmed by 0 bases and 13 bases, with 11 bases remaining between them. The CDR3 coding sequence is TGTGCCAGCAGCTTGGGGGGAGGTTCCCCCCTCCACTTT. It yields the protein CASSLGGGSPLHF.

This chain uses TRBV14 with TRBJ1-2; D gene uncertain. Germline V gives CDR1 SGHDN, CDR2 FVKESK. The CDR3 sequence is 16 residues long. V lost 0 bases, J lost 0 bases, and 11 bases lay in between. The CDR3: CASSQDIISSNYGYTF. DNA for the CDR3: TGTGCCAGCAGCCAAGATATAATATCTTCTAACTATGGCTACACCTTC.

V usage is TRBV29-1 and J usage is TRBJ2-2, with D possibly TRBD1 on 6 matching bases. CDR1 SQVTM and CDR2 ANQGSEA come from the germline V gene. The CDR3 loop spans 12 amino acids. Trimming left V 6 bases short and J 5 bases short, with 10 bases between. CDR3 amino acids: CSVGGTTGELFF. The CDR3 coding sequence is TGCAGCGTCGGTGGGACAACCGGGGAGCTGTTTTTT.

The gene calls are TRBV12-3 or TRBV12-4 and TRBJ1-6, with unresolved D. The length of the CDR3 is 13 residues. The V end was cut by 2 bases, the J end by 6 bases, with 5 bases between. The chain's CDR3 is CASSLFLNSPLHF. The DNA for the CDR3 is TGTGCCAGCAGTTTATTTCTTAATTCACCCCTCCACTTT.

The V gene is TRBV28, the J gene TRBJ1-2; 7 bases fit TRBD1. Unmatched junction bases numbered 5, after V lost 2 bases and J lost 5 bases. This CDR3 has 14 residues. CDR1 and CDR2 from the germline V gene are MDHEN and SYDVKM. This CDR3 is CASSLRQGVYGYTF. The CDR3 nucleotides read TGTGCCAGCAGTTTACGGCAGGGGGTATATGGCTACACCTTC.

The chain recombines TRBV29-1 with TRBJ1-1; 7 bases align to TRBD1. The CDR3 runs 13 residues. Losses at the gene ends were 4 bases for V and 8 bases for J; bases not matched to a gene: 10. CDR1 and CDR2 (germline): SQVTM, ANQGSEA. CDR3 sequence (DNA): TGCAGCGTTGCGGGACAGTACCTGCTCGAAGCTTTCTTT. Translation: CSVAGQYLLEAFF.

The J gene is TRBJ2-7, the V gene TRBV27; 7 bases fit TRBD1. CDR1 is MNHEY and CDR2 is SMNVEV in the germline V gene (reference sequence). Unmatched junction bases numbered 15, after V lost 5 bases and J lost 11 bases. The CDR3 has 14 amino acids. The CDR3 DNA is TGTGCCAGCAGTCCCCACAACCCCGGACAGGCCGAGTACTTC. This gives the protein CASSPHNPGQAEYF.

V usage is TRBV7-9 and J usage is TRBJ2-2, with no clear D. The CDR3 is 15 amino acids. The germline CDR1 and CDR2 sequences are SEHNR and FQNEAQ (reference sequence). The V gene lost 1 base and the J gene lost 1 base, with 7 bases spanning the gap. The CDR3 sequence: CASSLVWRNTGELFF. As DNA, the CDR3 is TGTGCCAGCAGCTTAGTCTGGAGGAACACCGGGGAGCTGTTTTTT.